Sequencing of this T cell receptor (beta chain) was carried out in a study of Graves' ophthalmopathy and Graves' hyperthyroidism. This CDR3 has 16 residues. The germline V gene has CDR1 MGHDK and CDR2 SYGVNS. RNA transcripts were the source from which TCR beta CDR3 regions were amplified. The workflow started with a first-round RT-PCR run with HTBI primers and then moved on to a second-round multiplex PCR. Each CDR3 protein is one row after TCRdb ran MiXCR on the multiplex PCR reads. The repertoire holds 500,000 to 600,000 distinct CDR3 sequences, just under 40% seen once, with about 4% in the top ten.

The sequencing sample was made of peripheral blood or thyroid tissue (not recorded which). This TCR came from an adult man with Graves' hyperthyroidism. The chain links TRBV25-1 to TRBJ2-7, with 8 bases lining up with TRBD2. The J call may be in error: the DNA end matches TRBJ2-1 better. This CDR3 is CASSSRISGVNNEQFF. In DNA, the CDR3 is TGTGCCAGCAGCTCCCGTATTAGCGGGGTAAACAATGAGCAGTTCTTC.